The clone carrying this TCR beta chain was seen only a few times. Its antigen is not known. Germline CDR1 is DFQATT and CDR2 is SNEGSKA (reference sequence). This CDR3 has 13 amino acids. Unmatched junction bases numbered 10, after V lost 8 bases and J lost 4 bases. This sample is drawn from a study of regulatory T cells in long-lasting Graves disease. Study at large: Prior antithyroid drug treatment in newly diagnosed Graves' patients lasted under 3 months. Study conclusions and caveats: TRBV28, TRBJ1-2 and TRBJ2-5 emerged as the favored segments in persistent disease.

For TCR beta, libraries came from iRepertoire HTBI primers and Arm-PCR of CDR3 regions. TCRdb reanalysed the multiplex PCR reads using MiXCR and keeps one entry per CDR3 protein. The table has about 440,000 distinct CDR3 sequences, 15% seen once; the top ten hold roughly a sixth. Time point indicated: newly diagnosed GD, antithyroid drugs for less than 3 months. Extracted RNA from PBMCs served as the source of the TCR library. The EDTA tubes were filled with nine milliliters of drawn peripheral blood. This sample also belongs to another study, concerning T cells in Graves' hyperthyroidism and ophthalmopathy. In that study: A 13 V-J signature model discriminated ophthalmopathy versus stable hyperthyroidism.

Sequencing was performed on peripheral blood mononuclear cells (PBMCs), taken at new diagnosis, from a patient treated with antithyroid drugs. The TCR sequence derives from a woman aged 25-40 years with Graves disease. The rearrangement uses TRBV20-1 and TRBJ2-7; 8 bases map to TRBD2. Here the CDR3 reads CSPLPAGAYEQYF. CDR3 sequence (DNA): TGCAGTCCTTTACCAGCGGGAGCGTACGAGCAGTACTTC.